A single sample gave rise to the 4 T cell receptor beta chains below, sequenced in a study of T cells in Graves' hyperthyroidism and ophthalmopathy. Amplified TCR beta CDR3 regions came from RNA transcripts. Initially, a first-round RT-PCR of the TCR CDR3 employed the HTBI primer set. TCRdb re-analysed the multiplex PCR reads in MiXCR, keeping a single row per CDR3 protein. The data hold some 300,000 distinct CDR3 sequences, with roughly 18% observed a single time. Material: blood. The receptors shown here come from a man aged 50 to 59 with Graves' ophthalmopathy.

This clonotype was recorded many times. The chain employs TRBV5-1 and TRBJ1-4; no reliable D call. The CDR3 sequence is 15 residues long. Trimming shortened V by 5 bases and J by 0 bases, and 11 bases separated the two germline ends. CDR1 is SGHRS, CDR2 YFSETQ, per germline. The DNA for the CDR3 is TGCGCCAGCAGTTGGACGGATACAACTAATGAAAAACTGTTTTTT. Its protein is CASSWTDTTNEKLFF.

The J gene is TRBJ1-1, the V gene TRBV6-1, with D possibly TRBD1 on 6 matching bases. Germline-derived CDR1 and CDR2 are MNHNS and SASEGT. The CDR3 length is 15 residues. The V end was cut by 3 bases, the J end by 0 bases, with 11 bases between. In DNA, the CDR3 is TGTGCCAGCAGTGAGACAGGACTCCTGAACACTGAAGCTTTCTTT. It translates to CASSETGLLNTEAFF.

The V gene is TRBV19, the J gene TRBJ1-1, with TRBD1 identical over 10 bases. This CDR3 contains 15 residues. Germline-derived CDR1 and CDR2 are LNHDA and SQIVND (reference sequence). The trim removed 5 bases at V and 1 base at J, leaving 4 bases unmatched. CDR3 region: CASSSRTGGNTEAFF. The CDR3 bases are TGTGCCAGTAGTTCTCGGACAGGGGGGAACACTGAAGCTTTCTTT. Looking up the rest from reference TRBV19 and TRBJ1-1 gives the full variable domain: DGGITQSPKYLFRKEGQNVTLSCEQNLNHDAMYWYRQDPGQGLRLIYYSQIVNDFQKGDIAEGYSVSREKKESFPLTVTSAQKNPTAFYLCASSSRTGGNTEAFFGQGTRLTVV.

The chain recombines TRBV20-1 with TRBJ2-7, with 9 bases aligning to TRBD2. In germline, CDR1 is DFQATT, CDR2 SNEGSKA (reference sequence). The CDR3 sequence is 15 residues long. The ends lost 2 bases at V and 5 bases at J; junction bases unmatched: 10. DNA of the CDR3: TGCAGTGCTAGACCGCCTAGCGGGATAACCCACGAGCAGTACTTC. It specifies CSARPPSGITHEQYF.